The 25 T cell receptor beta chains listed next were all sequenced from one sample in a study of blood T cells in healthy people across ages. Primed by a sample-barcoded 5' primer and a J-beta primer mix, a second PCR proceeded for about 7 to 11 cycles. A single record per CDR3 protein comes from TCRdb applying MiXCR to the 5' RACE reads. This sample has over a million distinct CDR3 sequences, with roughly 43% found just once. Sequenced input: blood. Every receptor here comes from a woman aged 18-29 years in good health.

The gene calls are TRBV5-1 and TRBJ2-7; D remains unclear. The length of the CDR3 is 15 residues. Looked up from germline, CDR1 is SGHRS and CDR2 is YFSETQ. V was trimmed by 5 bases and J by 1 base, leaving 16 bases between them. CDR3: CASRGPDLSSYEQYF. DNA of the CDR3: TGCGCCAGCAGAGGTCCTGACCTTTCTTCCTACGAGCAGTACTTC.

V is TRBV7-9 and J is TRBJ1-4; TRBD1 is a possible D gene (6 bases). Germline V gene data show CDR1 as SEHNR and CDR2 as FQNEAQ (reference sequence). Trimming stripped 1 base from V and 4 bases from J, with 10 bases between. The CDR3 is 15 amino acids. The CDR3 loop is CASSLEGGNNEKLFF. The CDR3, as DNA: TGTGCCAGCAGCTTAGAGGGGGGAAATAATGAAAAACTGTTTTTT. Using reference TRBV7-9 and TRBJ1-4 for the parts outside the CDR3, the full variable domain is DTGVSQNPRHKITKRGQNVTFRCDPISEHNRLYWYRQTLGQGPEFLTYFQNEAQLEKSRLLSDRFSAERPKGSFSTLEIQRTEQGDSAMYLCASSLEGGNNEKLFFGSGTQLSVL.

This clonotype was counted a single time. The CDR3 DNA follows: TGTGCCAGCAGTCCGGGATTTAGCTCCTACGAGCAGTACTTC. It yields the protein CASSPGFSSYEQYF. The genes are TRBV27 and TRBJ2-7; tentatively, D is TRBD2 (5 bases). CDR3 length: 14 residues. In germline, CDR1 is MNHEY, CDR2 SMNVEV (reference sequence). The germline V and J ends were trimmed by 5 bases and 0 bases, with 11 bases remaining between them.

The chain carries TRBV18 and TRBJ2-3, with 10 bases matching TRBD1. The germline V gene encodes CDR1 KGHSH and CDR2 LQKENI. The CDR3 is 20 residues long. V shed 3 bases, J shed 2 bases, and the junction held 17 bases outside the gene matches. CDR3 nucleotides: TGTGCCAGCTCACCGAGGCTGACAGGGGGCTCAGCTTCCACCACAGATACGCAGTATTTT. Its translation: CASSPRLTGGSASTTDTQYF.

This clonotype has a single count. This chain links TRBV27 with TRBJ2-5; D may match TRBD1 or TRBD2 (5 bases each). The germline V and J ends were trimmed by 1 base and 11 bases, with 26 bases remaining between them. The germline V gene has CDR1 MNHEY and CDR2 SMNVEV (reference sequence). This CDR3 contains 17 residues. The CDR3 DNA sequence: TGTGCCAGCAGTTTATTTATCGGGGACCCATCCTACAATGAGCAGTACTTC. This encodes CASSLFIGDPSYNEQYF.

The chain links TRBV2 to TRBJ1-5, with 9 bases identical to TRBD1. The CDR3 spans 15 residues. In germline, CDR1 is SNHLY, CDR2 FYNNEI. The trim removed 3 bases at V and 6 bases at J, leaving 6 bases unmatched. CDR3 protein: CASSDYRGQGQPQHF. The DNA for the CDR3 is TGTGCCAGCAGTGATTACAGGGGGCAGGGTCAGCCCCAGCATTTT.

V is TRBV6-5 and J is TRBJ2-1; 7 nucleotides agree with TRBD1. The J call may be incorrect, as the DNA end agrees better with TRBJ2-7. Germline V gives CDR1 MNHEY, CDR2 SVGAGI. The CDR3 loop spans 16 amino acids. DNA for the CDR3: TGTGCCAGCAGCAGCTCCGGGACAGACGCCTACAATGAGCAGTACTTC. Translation: CASSSSGTDAYNEQYF.

A few counts support this clonotype. This chain joins TRBV4-3 and TRBJ1-5, with D possibly matching TRBD1 (6 bases). Looked up from germline, CDR1 is LGHNA and CDR2 is YSLEER. V dropped 1 base and J dropped 5 bases, with 9 bases sitting between them. The CDR3 consists of 14 residues. CDR3 in DNA: TGCGCCAGCAGCCAAGGCAGGGGTTATCAGCCCCAGCATTTT. Its translation is CASSQGRGYQPQHF.

The V call is TRBV14, the J call TRBJ1-2, with a tentative D call TRBD1 (6 bases). The germline gives CDR1 SGHDN, CDR2 FVKESK. This CDR3 is built from 13 residues. V was pared by 1 base and J by 8 bases, with 11 bases between. CDR3 amino acids: CASSQGQERGYTF. The CDR3 region has the DNA TGTGCCAGCAGCCAAGGACAGGAAAGAGGCTACACCTTC. Combining the CDR3 with reference TRBV14 and TRBJ1-2 gives the whole variable domain EAGVTQFPSHSVIEKGQTVTLRCDPISGHDNLYWYRRVMGKEIKFLLHFVKESKQDESGMPNNRFLAERTGGTYSTLKVQPAELEDSGVYFCASSQGQERGYTFGSGTRLTVV.

J is TRBJ2-5 and V is TRBV7-6; 9 bases fit TRBD1. The J call may be in error: the DNA end matches TRBJ2-7 better. Per germline, CDR1 SGHVS and CDR2 FNYEAQ. The CDR3 has 15 amino acids. The CDR3 region has the DNA TGTGCCAGCAGCTCGATGGCCGGGACAGGGCCCGAGCAGTACTTC. Translated: CASSSMAGTGPEQYF.

The CDR3 DNA reads TGTGCCTGGAGTCTTAGACTAGCGGGAGCTGGTGAGCAGTACTTC. Translating gives CAWSLRLAGAGEQYF. This sequence joins TRBV30 and TRBJ2-7, with 12 nucleotides matching TRBD2. Germline assignment: CDR1 GTSNPN and CDR2 SVGIG (reference sequence). V gave up 2 bases and J gave up 7 bases; unmatched junction bases: 9. This CDR3 comprises 15 residues.

The V gene is TRBV28, the J gene TRBJ2-5; D tentatively reads TRBD1 or TRBD2 (5 bases each). Trimming removed 5 bases at V and 3 bases at J, with 13 bases between. Germline CDR1 reads MDHEN; CDR2 reads SYDVKM. The CDR3 covers 14 residues. The CDR3 DNA reads as TGTGCCAGCAGTCCCTACCGGGACGAAGAGACCCAGTACTTC. Translating gives CASSPYRDEETQYF.

This clonotype was detected ten times or more. V usage is TRBV10-3 and J usage is TRBJ2-3; 10 bases align to TRBD2. Germline V lookup: CDR1 ENHRY, CDR2 SYGVKD. The CDR3 spans 16 residues. The J segment lost 2 bases and the V segment lost 2 bases, leaving 4 bases of the junction unmatched. The CDR3 is CAISEELAGFTDTQYF. CDR3 nucleotide sequence: TGTGCCATCAGTGAGGAACTAGCGGGGTTCACAGATACGCAGTATTTT.

This chain's CDR3 is CASSERGLETQYF. CDR3 DNA sequence: TGTGCCAGCAGCGAAAGAGGGTTAGAGACCCAGTACTTC. The J gene is TRBJ2-5, the V gene TRBV21-1. TRBV21-1 is designated a pseudogene. The length of the CDR3 is 13 residues.

This clonotype occurred many times. J is TRBJ2-3 and V is TRBV11-2; the D is unclear. The CDR3 totals 12 residues. CDR1 and CDR2 from the germline V gene are SGHAT and FQNNGV. V lost 1 base, J lost 4 bases, and 3 bases lay in between. In nucleotides, the CDR3 is TGTGCCAGCAGCTTAGTTTCAGATACGCAGTATTTT. Translating gives CASSLVSDTQYF.

The chain recombines TRBV27 with TRBJ1-5; the D is unclear. CDR3 length: 17 residues. Trimming took 7 bases from V and 1 from J, leaving 20 bases between them. CDR1 is MNHEY and CDR2 is SMNVEV in the germline V gene (reference sequence). The DNA for the CDR3 is TGTGCCAGCACCCTCCCCCGGCCACCTTGGAGCAATCAGCCCCAGCATTTT. It translates to CASTLPRPPWSNQPQHF.

This clonotype was detected a few times. The J gene is TRBJ1-1, the V gene TRBV5-1, with TRBD1 identical over 9 bases. CDR1 and CDR2 from the germline V gene are SGHRS and YFSETQ. Unmatched junction bases numbered 7, after V lost 0 bases and J lost 10 bases. The CDR3 is 14 residues long. CDR3 residues: CASSLEGQGSRAFF. CDR3 nucleotides: TGCGCCAGCAGCTTGGAAGGACAGGGGAGTAGAGCTTTCTTT.

This chain connects TRBV27 to TRBJ2-3; a possible D gene is TRBD2 (6 bases). CDR1 is MNHEY, CDR2 SMNVEV, per germline (reference sequence). The germline V and J ends were trimmed by 5 bases and 1 base, with 16 bases remaining between them. There are 16 residues in the CDR3. Here the CDR3 reads CASSRGGGTGTDTQYF. The CDR3 coding sequence is TGTGCCAGCAGTAGGGGTGGCGGGACCGGCACAGATACGCAGTATTTT.

The chain is built from TRBV7-2 and TRBJ2-3; no clear D gene. Germline V gene data show CDR1 as SGHTA and CDR2 as FQGNSA. The CDR3 runs 15 residues. Trimming removed 4 bases from V and 0 bases from J, with 11 bases in between. The CDR3 reads CASSWLHTSTDTQYF. The CDR3 nucleotides read TGTGCCAGCAGCTGGCTTCATACTAGCACAGATACGCAGTATTTT.

The rearrangement links TRBV20-1 to TRBJ1-6; D not certain. This CDR3 spans 13 amino acids. In germline, CDR1 is DFQATT, CDR2 SNEGSKA (reference sequence). Between the trimmed V and J ends, which lost 1 base and 6 bases, there was a span of 7 bases. The CDR3 sequence: CSARGAVNSPLHF. The CDR3 coding sequence is TGCAGTGCTAGAGGGGCTGTTAATTCACCCCTCCACTTT.

Notes on this clonotype: One end of the junction varies from germline; a read error may be responsible. The rearrangement uses TRBV12-3 or TRBV12-4 and TRBJ2-5; 7 bases are shared with TRBD2. Gene TRBJ2-7 matches the end of the DNA better, so the J call may be wrong. The length of the CDR3 is 13 residues. The CDR3 region is CAGSPSGGYEQYF. Written as DNA, the CDR3 is TGTGCCGGCAGCCCATCGGGGGGCTACGAGCAGTACTTC.

The chain uses TRBV6-2 or TRBV6-3 and TRBJ1-6; perhaps TRBD1 as D (5 bases). Trimming took off 5 bases at V and 6 bases at J, with 14 bases between the two ends. Germline V CDR1 and CDR2: MNHEY, SVGEGT. CDR3 length equals 15 residues. CDR3 coding DNA: TGTGCCAGCAGTCGGGACGGAAATTTTAATTCACCCCTCCACTTT. Translated, it gives CASSRDGNFNSPLHF.

The V gene is TRBV27, the J gene TRBJ2-3; 7 bases fit TRBD1. Germline trimming cut 3 bases from V and 0 bases from J; bases unmatched to any gene: 3. The length of the CDR3 is 15 residues. The germline V gene has CDR1 MNHEY and CDR2 SMNVEV (reference sequence). The CDR3 loop reads CASSFRDSSTDTQYF. The CDR3 coding sequence is TGTGCCAGCAGTTTCCGGGACAGTAGCACAGATACGCAGTATTTT.

This clonotype was seen only once. V is TRBV4-1 and J is TRBJ2-1; the D is unclear. The germline V and J ends were trimmed by 4 bases and 13 bases, with 17 bases remaining between them. Germline loops: CDR1 MGHRA, CDR2 YSYEKL. The CDR3 spans 13 residues. CDR3 nucleotide sequence: TGCGCCAGCAGCCTTCTCCCAGGAGAGACCCAGTTCTTC. Its protein is CASSLLPGETQFF.

The chain recombines TRBV7-2 with TRBJ2-3; D unclear. The length of the CDR3 is 16 residues. The germline gives CDR1 SGHTA, CDR2 FQGNSA. With 3 bases removed from V and 6 bases from J, the gap between germline ends came to 19 bases. As DNA, the CDR3 is TGTGCCAGCAGCTTTACGACGGTGTACCTTACGGATACGCAGTATTTT. This codes for CASSFTTVYLTDTQYF.